This T cell receptor (beta chain) was observed in a study of response to subunit inactivated influenza vaccine. This clonotype has a handful of counts. Its target is not known. Study outcomes and limitations: There was a suggestion from the authors that each seasonal influenza vaccination recruits few new T cells.

TCRdb called the RT-PCR reads again in MiXCR, with one record for every CDR3 protein. The data hold 600,000 to 700,000 distinct CDR3 sequences, with 14% observed a single time. Trimming removed 8 bases at V and 5 bases at J, with 9 bases between. This CDR3 has 11 amino acids. CDR1 and CDR2 (germline): MNHEY, SVGAGI. The chain joins TRBV6-5 to TRBJ2-5, with D tentatively TRBD2 (5 bases). The sample consisted of PBMCs from blood, taken about 14 days before vaccination. The receptor was derived from a man in his fifties or sixties who received an inactivated influenza vaccine. The CDR3 spells CASEGGETQYF. The CDR3 DNA is TGTGCCAGCGAGGGTGGGGAGACCCAGTACTTC.